This T cell receptor beta chain was captured in a study of early T cells in non-severe SARS-CoV-2 infection (dated by TCRdb to the early 2020s). For the study in its entirety: Because TCR sequencing was done on bulk RNA from unsorted whole blood, the alpha and beta chains could not be paired. The paper's findings and limits, for the study overall: VDJdb matching was skewed toward anti-spike CD8 responses, so virus-specific expansions were likely underestimated and private and CD4 specificities were missed.

Notes on this clonotype: This receptor's antigen is unknown. Base qualities are not at hand, and no much larger clone is one base apart.

This was a case-control study nested in a cohort of healthcare workers in London, UK, who had nasopharyngeal swab PCR tests and blood samples taken every week. Healthcare workers were recruited between 23 and 31 March 2020, during the week of the UK lockdown, and were followed weekly for up to roughly 15 weeks. The method was 5' RACE. The run used a NextSeq 500. In the TCR library protocol, unique molecular identifiers were attached to individual cDNA molecules to correct for PCR bias and sequencing error. Sequencing covered both TCR alpha and beta chains, and within each sample the abundances of alpha and beta sequences were tightly co-correlated. The study's processing was this. V gene, J gene and CDR3 annotation of TCR sequences was performed with Decombinator V4. Expanded TCRs were defined as changing significantly between any two time points under a Poisson model with p below 0.0001. Abundances of TCRs were expressed as counts per million after normalisation to the total number of TCRs sequenced in each sample. TRAV1-2 paired with TRAJ12, TRAJ20 or TRAJ33 defined MAIT TCRs, while TRAV10 paired with TRAJ18 defined iNKT TCRs. A search of VDJdb, accessed on 1 November 2021, was run for TCRs annotated to CMV, EBV and SARS-CoV-2, with TCRs annotated for multiple antigens excluded. TCRdb passed the public sequencing reads through fastp at Q25 and MiXCR, retaining productive beta sequences. When rows share a CDR3 protein, they turn into one entry using the most common DNA and genes. TCRdb, not the original authors, processed these V and J calls. The sample table lists approximately 83,000 distinct CDR3 sequences, roughly 13% of them with a count of one. The ten largest clones take up 9.5% to 12% of the sample.

Reading from cysteine to phenylalanine, the CDR3 counts 16 amino acids. The only DNA kept is the CDR3, 48 bases in frame from the first base. Per the germline V gene (reference sequence), DFQATT is the CDR1 and SNEGSKA is the CDR2. V is cut by 6 bases and J by 8 bases, and the space between the germline ends is 26 bases. The sequenced sample was whole blood. The sequence links TRBV20-1 to TRBJ2-1; the D gene is possibly TRBD2, with 6 bases matching. The TCR comes from an adult who was a healthcare worker with PCR-confirmed SARS-CoV-2 infection or an uninfected control (not recorded which). The nucleotide sequence is TGCAGTGCGGAGGGCACGGAGTTTTCATCCCGTGATGAGCAGTTCTTC. Its translation is CSAEGTEFSSRDEQFF.